Following are 22 T cell receptor beta chains from one sample sequenced in a study of blood T cell repertoires in COVID-19. The protocol was immunoSEQ multiplex PCR, while the TCRdb copy is restricted to in-frame clones and leaves out a portion. The sample has around 91,000 clones; 70% to 90% are singletons. The sequenced sample consisted of peripheral blood. All receptors derive from a human donor in a cohort sampled during active COVID-19.

The chain is built from TRBV11-3 and TRBJ2-3; 8 bases are shared with TRBD2. CDR1 and CDR2 (germline): SGHNT, YENEEA. After removal of 1 base from V and 1 base from J, the junction contained 7 bases not matched to a gene. The CDR3 length is 17 residues. The CDR3 DNA is TGTGCCAGCAGCTTAGGTCGAGCGGGGGCCCGCACAGATACGCAGTATTTT. Its protein is CASSLGRAGARTDTQYF.

V usage is TRBV5-6 and J usage is TRBJ2-5; the D gene is possibly TRBD2 (6 bases). This CDR3 contains 14 residues. Per the germline V gene, CDR1 is SGHDT and CDR2 is YYEEEE. V lost 2 bases, J lost 2 bases, and 10 bases lay in between. The CDR3 bases are TGTGCCAGCAGCTTCCCTGGACTACAAGAGACCCAGTACTTC. Translation: CASSFPGLQETQYF.

The chain couples TRBV15 to TRBJ2-6; D is unclear. The germline CDR1 and CDR2 sequences are LNHNV and YYDKDF (reference sequence). The V gene lost 3 bases and the J gene lost 0 bases, with 15 bases spanning the gap. The CDR3 totals 18 residues. The CDR3 loop is CATSRTLMGVSGANVLTF. The DNA for the CDR3 is TGTGCCACCAGCAGGACCCTCATGGGCGTCTCTGGGGCCAACGTCCTGACTTTC.

The chain employs TRBV10-3 and TRBJ1-1; the match to TRBD1 covers 8 bases. Per germline, CDR1 ENHRY and CDR2 SYGVKD. The CDR3 runs to 14 residues. Trimming took 6 bases from V and 2 from J; bases not matched to a gene: 5. The CDR3 sequence: CAIRLTGGNTEAFF. CDR3 coding DNA: TGTGCCATCAGACTCACAGGGGGTAACACTGAAGCTTTCTTT.

This clone was counted a single time. This rearrangement joins TRBV29-1 to TRBJ1-3; no reliable D call. V was pared by 7 bases and J by 2 bases, with 12 bases between. CDR3 size: 13 residues. Looked up from germline, CDR1 is SQVTM and CDR2 is ANQGSEA. Written as DNA, the CDR3 is TGCAGCGCTTACACCGTCCCTGGAAACACCATATATTTT. It translates to CSAYTVPGNTIYF.

The rearrangement uses TRBV10-2 and TRBJ2-3; no firm D call. V lost 7 bases to trimming and J lost 1 base, with 15 bases between them. This CDR3 is 15 amino acids long. Germline V lookup: CDR1 WSHSY, CDR2 SAAADI. CDR3 sequence reads: CASNQVPTGTDTQYF. The CDR3 nucleotides read TGCGCCAGCAATCAGGTACCTACGGGCACAGATACGCAGTATTTT.

The chain carries TRBV5-4 and TRBJ2-5, with TRBD1 matching over 9 bases. The CDR3 is 15 amino acids. Germline CDR1 reads SGHNT; CDR2 reads YYREEE (reference sequence). V was pared by 4 bases and J by 4 bases, with 8 bases of the junction left unmatched. DNA for the CDR3: TGTGCCAGCAGCCCCGGACAGGGGACGGGAGAGACCCAGTACTTC. Its protein is CASSPGQGTGETQYF.

The chain recombines TRBV9 with TRBJ2-1; TRBD1 might be the D (6 bases). There are 15 residues in the CDR3. Trimming removed 0 bases at V and 7 bases at J, with 14 bases between. Germline V gives CDR1 SGDLS, CDR2 YYNGEE. The CDR3 DNA follows: TGTGCCAGCAGCGTAGACGTGGGAAGGGGGAATGAGCAGTTCTTC. It encodes CASSVDVGRGNEQFF.

V is TRBV3-1 (or the pseudogene TRBV3-2) and J is TRBJ1-4, with D maybe TRBD1 (6 bases). This CDR3 spans 17 amino acids. Looked up from germline, CDR1 is LGHDT and CDR2 is YNNKEL (reference sequence). V lost 1 base to trimming and J lost 2 bases, with 14 bases between them. Written as DNA, the CDR3 is TGTGCCAGCAGCCAAGTTGGTCAGGGGTTCACTAATGAAAAACTGTTTTTT. Protein product: CASSQVGQGFTNEKLFF.

This clone occurred a few times. The sample carries other DNA sequences with the same CDR3. The V and J genes are TRBV19 and TRBJ2-7, with D tentatively TRBD2 (5 bases). The CDR3 length is 14 residues. The V gene's germline CDR1 is LNHDA and CDR2 SQIVND (reference sequence). The V and J ends lost 4 bases and 6 bases respectively, with 16 bases between them. As DNA, the CDR3 is TGTGCCAGTAGTACGGGAAGGGCTCACGGCGAGCAGTACTTC. Translation gives CASSTGRAHGEQYF.

V usage is TRBV29-1 and J usage is TRBJ2-7, with TRBD1 matching 7 bases. The CDR3 extends over 13 amino acids. Germline trimming cut 5 bases from V and 0 bases from J; bases unmatched to any gene: 4. Germline V gives CDR1 SQVTM, CDR2 ANQGSEA. CDR3: CSVQGVLSYEQYF. CDR3 bases: TGCAGCGTTCAGGGGGTTCTCTCCTACGAGCAGTACTTC.

V usage is TRBV9 and J usage is TRBJ2-4, with 7 bases matching TRBD2. Germline CDR1 SGDLS, CDR2 YYNGEE. The CDR3 spans 17 residues. V shed 4 bases and J 7 bases; nucleotides not matched to a gene: 17. The CDR3 DNA reads as TGTGCCAGCAGCTCCACTCGGGGGAGCGGGGTAGGGAACATTCAGTACTTC. Its translation: CASSSTRGSGVGNIQYF.

This chain uses TRBV5-4 with TRBJ1-5; 10 bases are a match to TRBD1. V shed 3 bases and J 0 bases; nucleotides not matched to a gene: 12. This CDR3 has 19 amino acids. Germline CDR1 SGHNT, CDR2 YYREEE (reference sequence). The CDR3 sequence: CASSSGQGPPYDSNQPQHF. As DNA, the CDR3 is TGTGCCAGCAGCTCGGGACAGGGGCCCCCATACGATAGCAATCAGCCCCAGCATTTT.

The chain carries TRBV9 and TRBJ2-1; 8 bases map to TRBD2. The CDR3 has 15 residues. CDR1 and CDR2 (germline): SGDLS, YYNGEE. V trimming: 2 bases; J trimming: 1 base; junction bases outside the gene matches: 2. In DNA form, the CDR3 reads TGTGCCAGCAGCGTTACTAGCGGTTCCTACAATGAGCAGTTCTTC. Its translation is CASSVTSGSYNEQFF.

Comments on this clone: Compared with germline, one end of the junction differs, possibly owing to a read error. The rearrangement uses TRBV15 and TRBJ1-2, with D possibly TRBD1 on 5 matching bases. The germline V gene has CDR1 LNHNV and CDR2 YYDKDF (reference sequence). The length of the CDR3 is 14 residues. The CDR3 here is CATSRDRSNYGYTF. The DNA for the CDR3 is TGTGCCACCAGCCGAGACAGATCTAACTATGGCTACACCTTC.

The V gene is TRBV19, the J gene TRBJ2-2; TRBD2 agrees at 10 bases. The CDR3 totals 14 residues. Germline V gene data show CDR1 as LNHDA and CDR2 as SQIVND (reference sequence). The trim removed 6 bases at V and 4 bases at J, leaving 2 bases unmatched. CDR3 loop: CASSLAGATGELFF. The CDR3 DNA reads as TGTGCCAGTAGCCTAGCGGGGGCCACCGGGGAGCTGTTTTTT.

The chain combines TRBV20-1 with TRBJ2-2; TRBD1 matches 9 bases. Trimming at V came to 3 bases and at J to 3 bases, leaving 2 bases not matched to a gene. The CDR3 sequence is 14 residues long. Germline values: CDR1 DFQATT, CDR2 SNEGSKA (reference sequence). DNA for the CDR3: TGCAGTGCTAGTCGGGACAGGGACACCGGGGAGCTGTTTTTT. It yields the protein CSASRDRDTGELFF.

The chain employs TRBV20-1 and TRBJ2-7; the D is unclear. In germline, CDR1 is DFQATT, CDR2 SNEGSKA (reference sequence). This CDR3 has 11 residues. The V and J ends lost 7 bases and 2 bases respectively, with 9 bases between them. This CDR3 is CSVGGAYEQYF. The CDR3 DNA is TGCAGTGTAGGTGGAGCCTACGAGCAGTACTTC.

This clone was seen only a few times. The V and J genes are TRBV24-1 and TRBJ2-2; TRBD1 agrees at 11 bases. This CDR3 is built from 16 residues. CDR1 and CDR2 from the germline V gene are KGHDR and SFDVKD. The J segment lost 6 bases and the V segment lost 5 bases, leaving 7 bases of the junction unmatched. CDR3 protein: CATSGTGTGGAGELFF. CDR3 bases: TGTGCCACCAGTGGAACCGGGACAGGGGGGGCCGGGGAGCTGTTTTTT.

This chain connects TRBV6-5 to TRBJ2-3; TRBD2 might be the D (6 bases). This CDR3 is built from 15 residues. Germline assignment: CDR1 MNHEY and CDR2 SVGAGI. Trimming cost V 7 bases and J 0 bases, with 14 bases left between them. For the CDR3, the DNA is TGTGCCAGCACCCCCCCGGGAGTTAGCACAGATACGCAGTATTTT. Translation gives CASTPPGVSTDTQYF.

The V and J genes are TRBV24-1 and TRBJ2-1, with a tentative D call TRBD1 (5 bases). The length of the CDR3 is 13 residues. V was pared by 5 bases and J by 4 bases, with 8 bases between. CDR1 KGHDR and CDR2 SFDVKD come from the germline V gene. Written as DNA, the CDR3 is TGTGCCACCAGTGGGACACGATACAATGAGCAGTTCTTC. Its translation is CATSGTRYNEQFF.

The chain employs TRBV18 and TRBJ2-3; D unclear. The V gene lost 0 bases and the J gene lost 2 bases, with 12 bases spanning the gap. This CDR3 is built from 16 residues. Germline V gene data show CDR1 as KGHSH and CDR2 as LQKENI. Written as DNA, the CDR3 is TGTGCCAGCTCACCACCCGCGAGCGCCTTCACAGATACGCAGTATTTT. It is translated as CASSPPASAFTDTQYF.